These T cell receptor beta chains were read from a single sample in a study of shared clonotypes between healthy human individuals. Using immunoSEQ multiplex PCR, the repertoire was profiled, and TCRdb retains in-frame clones only, with some absent. The table has roughly 720,000 clones, around 90% seen once. Sequenced sample: memory CD8+ T cells from PBMCs. Every receptor here comes from a man between 18 and 29 years old in good health. Some clones in this sample may be carry-over from other donors' samples. CDR3s include the opening cysteine and the closing phenylalanine or tryptophan. Size values are once, few and many counts, or a class for expanded clones, and some rows have none.

j_call clone_size v_call cdr3_aa
TRBJ2-3 - TRBV7-9 CASGPSGVSTDTQYF
TRBJ2-2 - TRBV10-1 CASSEVGAHGTGELFF
TRBJ1-2 - TRBV28 CASNSLRQGVINYGYTF
TRBJ2-1 - TRBV28 CASSLVAGGREQFF
TRBJ1-2 - TRBV2 CASPLRGFVNYGYTF
TRBJ2-2 few TRBV7-9 CASSFGRVDTGELFF
TRBJ2-3 - TRBV7-9 CASSRPVDTQYF
TRBJ2-2 - TRBV29-1 CSVVFKVQGNTGELFF
TRBJ1-2 - TRBV15 CATSRDETGTGDGYTF
TRBJ2-7 - TRBV20-1 CSARVPGEQYF
TRBJ1-1 - TRBV27 CASSLRGPNTEAFF
TRBJ2-5 - TRBV27 CASSLLPGQGQETQYF
TRBJ1-3 - TRBV28 CASREVSGNTIYF
TRBJ2-7 - TRBV6-5 CASSSSGTAYEQYF
TRBJ2-1 - TRBV4-3 CASSQGGQGSYNEQFF
TRBJ2-7 - TRBV27 CASSLIGSPYEQYF
TRBJ1-1 - TRBV27 CASSFRNGTYTEAFF
TRBJ2-3 - TRBV7-9 CASSFPGDTQYF
TRBJ2-5 once TRBV11-2 CASSQLRGEETQYF
TRBJ2-5 - TRBV7-9 CASSPYPGETQYF
TRBJ2-7 - TRBV5-4 CASSLYPGVVYEQYF
TRBJ2-2 - TRBV5-1 CASSRGTDSNTGELFF
TRBJ1-1 medium-sized TRBV4-1 CASSQDEGNPFAEAFF
TRBJ1-5 - TRBV2 CASSDGGMGNQPQHF
TRBJ2-1 - TRBV29-1 CSVEGGGQGPLSSYNEQFF
TRBJ2-3 - TRBV10-3 CAISELAGGSTDTQYF
TRBJ2-7 - TRBV9 CASSPSGGATYEQYF
TRBJ2-1 once TRBV11-2 CASSLAGWNNEQFF
TRBJ2-7 - TRBV15 CATSSGGYDYEQYF
TRBJ2-5 - TRBV7-9 CASSLAEETQYF
TRBJ2-7 - TRBV11-2 CASTPGGRRSVYEQYF
TRBJ2-1 - TRBV18 CASSPRGREPINEQFF
TRBJ1-3 - TRBV7-9 CASSIGTARRDTIYF
TRBJ2-1 - TRBV19 CASQEAGGSYNEQFF
TRBJ2-5 - TRBV7-9 CASSFKFREGETQYF
TRBJ2-7 - TRBV19 CASSHLAGSSYEQYF
TRBJ2-2 - TRBV7-9 CASSLVSVGLWGTGELFF
TRBJ1-2 - TRBV27 CASSLSPLNYGYTF
TRBJ1-1 - TRBV7-9 CASSSTGTASEAFF
TRBJ1-1 - TRBV5-1 CASSLGWSMNTEAFF
TRBJ2-4 - TRBV9 CASSVATGNIQYF
TRBJ2-2 - TRBV7-9 CAIPPLTGELFF